This TCR beta chain comes out of a study of T cells in Graves' hyperthyroidism and ophthalmopathy. Findings and limits, study-wide: Patients with ophthalmopathy were separated from those with stable hyperthyroidism by a 13 V-J model.

The TCR beta CDR3 regions underwent amplification using RNA transcripts as the source. TCR CDR3 regions were first amplified by RT-PCR with HTBI primers. TCRdb reprocessed the multiplex PCR reads with MiXCR, giving one entry per CDR3 protein. The profile shows about 560,000 distinct CDR3 sequences, around 15% of them singletons. Germline loops: CDR1 MDHEN, CDR2 SYDVKM. The CDR3 spans 16 residues. Losses at the gene ends were 6 bases for V and 3 bases for J; bases not matched to a gene: 11. The hyperthyroidism patients had all been newly diagnosed, and their disease duration was under 2 months. Their ages ranged from 18 to 65 years. This clonotype was recorded at least ten times. What it recognizes is unknown.

The receptor's source is a woman aged 40 to 50 with Graves' hyperthyroidism. What was sequenced was blood. The chain couples TRBV28 to TRBJ2-3; the match to TRBD2 covers 8 bases. The CDR3 sequence: CASSIRALAGTDTQYF. In DNA, the CDR3 is TGTGCCAGCAGCATACGAGCCTTAGCGGGAACAGATACGCAGTATTTT.